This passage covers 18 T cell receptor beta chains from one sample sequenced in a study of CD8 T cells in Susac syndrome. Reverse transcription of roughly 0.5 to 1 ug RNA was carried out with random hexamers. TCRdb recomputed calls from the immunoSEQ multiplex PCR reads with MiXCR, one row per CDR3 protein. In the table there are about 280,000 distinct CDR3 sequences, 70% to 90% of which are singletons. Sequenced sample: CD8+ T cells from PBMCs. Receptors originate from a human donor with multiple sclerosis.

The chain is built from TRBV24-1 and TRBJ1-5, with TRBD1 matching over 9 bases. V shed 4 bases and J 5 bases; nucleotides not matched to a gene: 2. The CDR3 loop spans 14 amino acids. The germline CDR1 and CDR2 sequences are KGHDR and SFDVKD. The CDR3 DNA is TGTGCCACCAGTGAACGGACAGGGGATCAGCCCCAGCATTTT. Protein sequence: CATSERTGDQPQHF.

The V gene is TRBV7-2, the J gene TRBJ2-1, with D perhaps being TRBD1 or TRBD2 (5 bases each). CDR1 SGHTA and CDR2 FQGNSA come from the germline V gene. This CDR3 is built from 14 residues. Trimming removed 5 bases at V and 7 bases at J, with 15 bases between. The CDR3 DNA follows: TGTGCCAGCAGCCCAAAGGCCGGGACGAATGAGCAGTTCTTC. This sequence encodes CASSPKAGTNEQFF.

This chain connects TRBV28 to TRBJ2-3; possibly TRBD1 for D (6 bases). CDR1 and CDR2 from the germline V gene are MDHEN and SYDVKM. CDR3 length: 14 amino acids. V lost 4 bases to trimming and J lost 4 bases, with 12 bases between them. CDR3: CASSWDKRADTQYF. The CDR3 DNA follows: TGTGCCAGCAGTTGGGACAAGAGGGCAGATACGCAGTATTTT.

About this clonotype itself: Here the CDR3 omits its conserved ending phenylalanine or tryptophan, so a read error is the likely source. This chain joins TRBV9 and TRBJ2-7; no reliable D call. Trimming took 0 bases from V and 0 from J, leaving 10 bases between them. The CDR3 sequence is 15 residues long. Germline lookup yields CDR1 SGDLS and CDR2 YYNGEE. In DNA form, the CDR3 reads TGTGCCAGCAGCGTAGAAACCGGCCCCTCCTACGAGCAGTACTCC. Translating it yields CASSVETGPSYEQYS.

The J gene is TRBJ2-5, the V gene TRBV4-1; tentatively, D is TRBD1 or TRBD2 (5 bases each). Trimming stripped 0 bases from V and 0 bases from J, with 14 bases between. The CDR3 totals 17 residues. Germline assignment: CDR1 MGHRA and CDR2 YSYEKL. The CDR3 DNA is TGCGCCAGCAGCCAAGATGAGGGGAACCCCTACCAAGAGACCCAGTACTTC. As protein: CASSQDEGNPYQETQYF.

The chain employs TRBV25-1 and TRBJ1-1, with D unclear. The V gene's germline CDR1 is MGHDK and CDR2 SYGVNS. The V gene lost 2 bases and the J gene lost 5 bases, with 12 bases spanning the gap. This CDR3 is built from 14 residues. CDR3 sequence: CASSERVSGTEAFF. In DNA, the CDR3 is TGTGCCAGCAGTGAAAGGGTATCTGGGACTGAAGCTTTCTTT.

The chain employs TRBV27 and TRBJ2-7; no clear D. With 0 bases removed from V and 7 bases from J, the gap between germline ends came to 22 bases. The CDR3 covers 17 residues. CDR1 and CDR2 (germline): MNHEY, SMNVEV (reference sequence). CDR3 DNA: TGTGCCAGCAGTTTATCCCCGCCGGTGACCCAGGTTGGTGAGCAGTACTTC. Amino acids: CASSLSPPVTQVGEQYF.

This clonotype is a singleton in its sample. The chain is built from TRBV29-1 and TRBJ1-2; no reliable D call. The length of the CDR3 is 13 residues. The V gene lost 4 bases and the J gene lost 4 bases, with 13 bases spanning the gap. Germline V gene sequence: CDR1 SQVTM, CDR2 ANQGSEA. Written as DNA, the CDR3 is TGCAGCGTTGGTCGTTCGGGCATCTATGGCTACACCTTC. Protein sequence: CSVGRSGIYGYTF.

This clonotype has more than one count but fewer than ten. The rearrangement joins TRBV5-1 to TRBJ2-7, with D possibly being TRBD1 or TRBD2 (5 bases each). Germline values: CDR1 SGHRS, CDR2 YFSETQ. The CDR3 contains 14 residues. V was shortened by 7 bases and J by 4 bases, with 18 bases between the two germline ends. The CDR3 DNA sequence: TGCGCCAGCGGGGACCCCTCGGGCCGATACGAGCAGTACTTC. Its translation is CASGDPSGRYEQYF.

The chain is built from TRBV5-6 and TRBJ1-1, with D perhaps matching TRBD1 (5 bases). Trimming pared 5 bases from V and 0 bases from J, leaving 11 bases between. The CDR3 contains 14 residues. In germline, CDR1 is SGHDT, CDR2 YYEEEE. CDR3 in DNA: TGTGCCAGCAGGGGACTTATTATGAACACTGAAGCTTTCTTT. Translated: CASRGLIMNTEAFF.

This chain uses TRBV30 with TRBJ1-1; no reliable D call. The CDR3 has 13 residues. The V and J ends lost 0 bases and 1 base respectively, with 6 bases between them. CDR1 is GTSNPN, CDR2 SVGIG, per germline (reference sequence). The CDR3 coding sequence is TGTGCCTGGAGTGTACAGAGGAACACTGAAGCTTTCTTT. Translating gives CAWSVQRNTEAFF. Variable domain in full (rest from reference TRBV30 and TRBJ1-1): SQTIHQWPATLVQPVGSPLSLECTVEGTSNPNLYWYRQAAGRGLQLLFYSVGIGQISSEVPQNLSASRPQDRQFILSSKKLLLSDSGFYLCAWSVQRNTEAFFGQGTRLTVV.

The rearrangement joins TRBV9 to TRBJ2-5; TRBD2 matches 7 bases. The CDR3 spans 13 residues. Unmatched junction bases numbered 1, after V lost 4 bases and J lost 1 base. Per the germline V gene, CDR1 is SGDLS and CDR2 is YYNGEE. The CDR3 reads CASSTSAQETQYF. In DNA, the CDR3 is TGTGCCAGCAGCACTAGCGCCCAAGAGACCCAGTACTTC.

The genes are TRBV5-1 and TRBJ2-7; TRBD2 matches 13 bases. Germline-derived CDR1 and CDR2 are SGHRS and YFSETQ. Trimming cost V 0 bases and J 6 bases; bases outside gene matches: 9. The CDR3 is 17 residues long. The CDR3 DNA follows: TGCGCCAGCAGCTTGGGAGGGACTAGCGGGACCTTGGGCGAGCAGTACTTC. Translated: CASSLGGTSGTLGEQYF. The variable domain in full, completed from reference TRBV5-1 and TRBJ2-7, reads KAGVTQTPRYLIKTRGQQVTLSCSPISGHRSVSWYQQTPGQGLQFLFEYFSETQRNKGNFPGRFSGRQFSNSRSEMNVSTLELGDSALYLCASSLGGTSGTLGEQYFGPGTRLTVT.

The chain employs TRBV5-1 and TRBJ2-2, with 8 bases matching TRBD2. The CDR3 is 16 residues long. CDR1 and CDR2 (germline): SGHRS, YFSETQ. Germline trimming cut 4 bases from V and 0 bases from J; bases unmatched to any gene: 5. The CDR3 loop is CASSLGLGANTGELFF. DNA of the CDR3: TGCGCCAGCAGCCTGGGACTAGGCGCGAACACCGGGGAGCTGTTTTTT.

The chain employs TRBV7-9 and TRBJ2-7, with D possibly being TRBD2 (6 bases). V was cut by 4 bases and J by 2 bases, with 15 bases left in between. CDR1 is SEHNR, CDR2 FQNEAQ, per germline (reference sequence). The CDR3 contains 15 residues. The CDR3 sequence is CASSSLADGTYEQYF. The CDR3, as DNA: TGTGCCAGCAGCTCGTTAGCGGACGGAACCTACGAGCAGTACTTC.

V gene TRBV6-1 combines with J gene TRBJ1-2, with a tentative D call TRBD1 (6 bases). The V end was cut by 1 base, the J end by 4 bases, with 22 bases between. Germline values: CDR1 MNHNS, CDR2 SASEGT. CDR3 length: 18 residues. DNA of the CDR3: TGTGCCAGCAGTGAAGTCCCCCCCGGGGGCACCCTTATCTATGGCTACACCTTC. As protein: CASSEVPPGGTLIYGYTF.

CDR3 coding DNA: TGTGCCAGCAGTACGGACTCTGGAAACACCATATATTTT. Amino acid sequence: CASSTDSGNTIYF. The chain employs TRBV7-9 and TRBJ1-3; D is undetermined. The CDR3 spans 13 residues. Germline CDR1 and CDR2: SEHNR and FQNEAQ (reference sequence). V lost 6 bases and J 0 bases, leaving 6 bases between the germline ends.

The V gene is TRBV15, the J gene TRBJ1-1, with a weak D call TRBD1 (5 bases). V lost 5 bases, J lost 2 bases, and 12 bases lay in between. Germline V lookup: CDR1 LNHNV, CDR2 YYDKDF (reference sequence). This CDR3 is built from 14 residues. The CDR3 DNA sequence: TGTGCCACCAGCGGGGGATACAGTAACACTGAAGCTTTCTTT. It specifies CATSGGYSNTEAFF.